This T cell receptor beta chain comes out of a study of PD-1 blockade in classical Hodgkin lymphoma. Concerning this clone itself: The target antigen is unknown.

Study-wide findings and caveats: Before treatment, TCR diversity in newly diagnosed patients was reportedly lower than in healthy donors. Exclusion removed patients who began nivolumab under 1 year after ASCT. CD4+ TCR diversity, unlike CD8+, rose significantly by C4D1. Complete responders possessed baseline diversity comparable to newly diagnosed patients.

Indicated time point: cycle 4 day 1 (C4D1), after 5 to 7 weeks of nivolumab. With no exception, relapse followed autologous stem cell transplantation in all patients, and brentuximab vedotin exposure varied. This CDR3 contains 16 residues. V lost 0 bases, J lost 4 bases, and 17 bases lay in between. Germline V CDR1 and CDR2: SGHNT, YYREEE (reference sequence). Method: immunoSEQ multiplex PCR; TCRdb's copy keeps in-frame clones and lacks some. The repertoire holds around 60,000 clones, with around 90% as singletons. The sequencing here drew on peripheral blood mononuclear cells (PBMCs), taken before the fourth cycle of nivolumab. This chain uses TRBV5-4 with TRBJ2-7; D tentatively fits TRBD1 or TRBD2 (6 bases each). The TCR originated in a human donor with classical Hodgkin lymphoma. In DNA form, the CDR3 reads TGTGCCAGCAGCTTGGAGGTGGGGTCGGGGGCATACGAGCAGTACTTC. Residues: CASSLEVGSGAYEQYF.